The rows below give T cell receptor beta chains drawn from one sample of a study of blood T cell repertoires in COVID-19. Assay: immunoSEQ multiplex PCR; the TCRdb copy retains only in-frame clones and omits some. The data show 250,000 to 300,000 clones, about 90% seen once. The specimen sequenced was peripheral blood. The receptor set was obtained from a woman aged 70 to 79 with COVID-19, enrolled during active disease. CDR3s include the opening cysteine and the closing phenylalanine or tryptophan. A D gene is named only where the DNA matches it firmly. Size tells how often a clone was seen (once, few, many) or the class of an expanded clone, and some rows leave it out.

v_gene,abundance,d_gene,j_gene,CDR3aa,CDR3nt
TRBV19,.,TRBD1,TRBJ1-4,CAIPGQKKATNEKLFF,TGTGCCATCCCGGGACAGAAAAAAGCAACTAATGAAAAACTGTTTTTT
TRBV9,.,TRBD1,TRBJ1-4,CASSVSGTANEKLFF,TGTGCCAGCAGCGTCTCCGGGACAGCTAATGAAAAACTGTTTTTT
TRBV18,.,.,TRBJ2-3,CASSPRPGNRADTQYF,TGTGCCAGCTCACCACGGCCAGGGAATCGGGCAGATACGCAGTATTTT
TRBV18,.,.,TRBJ1-5,CASSPLTGANQPQHF,TGTGCCAGCTCACCCCTGACAGGCGCCAATCAGCCCCAGCATTTT
TRBV18,.,TRBD2,TRBJ2-1,CASSPPGRADNEQFF,TGTGCCAGCTCACCACCCGGGAGGGCCGACAATGAGCAGTTCTTC
TRBV19,.,.,TRBJ1-5,CASSIDTGLPQPQHF,TGTGCCAGTAGTATAGACACAGGGTTACCTCAGCCCCAGCATTTT
TRBV11-3,.,TRBD1,TRBJ2-2,CASTGTGGTGELFF,TGTGCCAGCACCGGGACAGGGGGCACCGGGGAGCTGTTTTTT
TRBV27,few,.,TRBJ2-3,CASSFGPDTQYF,TGTGCCAGCAGTTTTGGCCCAGATACGCAGTATTTT
TRBV18,.,TRBD2,TRBJ2-1,CASSPPVASGSLAEQFF,TGTGCCAGCTCACCACCCGTGGCTAGCGGGAGTTTAGCTGAGCAGTTCTTC
TRBV7-2,.,.,TRBJ1-6,CASSLVGSVNSPLHF,TGTGCCAGCAGCTTAGTGGGGAGCGTTAATTCACCCCTCCACTTT
TRBV6-5,.,.,TRBJ2-2,CASSFRTGELFF,TGTGCCAGCAGTTTCAGGACCGGGGAGCTGTTTTTT
TRBV5-1,.,TRBD1,TRBJ1-4,CASSPGTGELNEKLFF,TGCGCCAGCAGTCCTGGGACAGGAGAGCTGAATGAAAAACTGTTTTTT
TRBV5-8,.,.,TRBJ2-5,CASSLDRQETQYF,TGTGCCAGCAGCTTGGACAGGCAAGAGACCCAGTACTTC
TRBV4-2,.,.,TRBJ1-2,CASSQGQKNYGYTF,TGTGCCAGCAGCCAAGGACAGAAAAACTATGGCTACACCTTC
TRBV7-2,.,.,TRBJ2-3,CASSLVYSSDTQYF,TGTGCCAGCAGCTTAGTCTACAGCTCGGATACACAGTATTTT
TRBV30,few,.,TRBJ1-3,CAWTTGRGNTIYF,TGTGCCTGGACGACAGGCCGAGGAAACACCATATATTTT
TRBV4-1,.,.,TRBJ1-5,CASSRTGYNQPQHF,TGCGCCAGCAGCCGAACAGGGTACAATCAGCCCCAGCATTTT
TRBV9,.,.,TRBJ2-3,CASSVDGLTTDTQYF,TGTGCCAGCAGCGTAGACGGGTTAACCACAGATACGCAGTATTTT
TRBV7-3,few,.,TRBJ1-1,CASSLTMNTEAFF,TGTGCCAGCAGCTTAACCATGAACACTGAAGCTTTCTTT
TRBV6-5,.,TRBD1,TRBJ1-1,CASSRDSYTEAFF,TGTGCCAGCAGCAGGGACAGCTACACTGAAGCTTTCTTT
TRBV4-1,.,.,TRBJ2-2,CASSQDEGAGELFF,TGCGCCAGCAGCCAAGATGAAGGGGCCGGGGAGCTGTTTTTT
TRBV6-4,.,.,TRBJ1-2,CGRGGYSSGYGYTF,TGTGGCCGAGGGGGTTACTCCAGCGGCTATGGCTACACCTTC
TRBV6-5,.,.,TRBJ2-4,CASSYRGTKNIQYF,TGTGCCAGCAGTTACAGGGGAACCAAAAACATTCAGTACTTC
TRBV11-3,.,.,TRBJ1-1,CASSGAGGTEAFF,TGTGCCAGCTCCGGAGCGGGAGGCACTGAAGCTTTCTTT
TRBV7-9,once,TRBD2,TRBJ2-5,CASSPRQREVSQYF,TGTGCCAGCAGTCCTCGACAGCGGGAAGTGTCCCAGTACTTC